The source of this T cell receptor beta chain is a study of neurological immune-mediated disorders. Study-wide background: Of the approximately 35 patients who had multiple sclerosis, approximately 31 had the relapsing-remitting form and 3 had the secondary progressive form.

Unsorted libraries were generated from 2 million PBMCs. These cells had been stored in RNAlater at -80 C. Every sequencing run generated over 190 million TCR-beta sequences from 15-18 subjects. TCRdb passed the 5' RACE reads through MiXCR, listing each CDR3 protein once. The table has tens of thousands of distinct CDR3 sequences, 3.5% to 5% seen once. In this sample, this clonotype turned up many times. Germline V CDR1 and CDR2: DFQATT, SNEGSKA (reference sequence). This CDR3 spans 13 amino acids. With V trimmed by 6 bases and J by 10 bases, 10 bases remained unmatched. Sequenced material: PBMCs. V is TRBV20-1 and J is TRBJ2-1, with 9 bases fitting TRBD1. This receptor was taken from a woman aged 55 to 70 with multiple sclerosis. CDR3 protein: CSAGQDRGGEQFF. CDR3 DNA: TGCAGTGCCGGGCAGGACAGGGGTGGCGAGCAGTTCTTC.